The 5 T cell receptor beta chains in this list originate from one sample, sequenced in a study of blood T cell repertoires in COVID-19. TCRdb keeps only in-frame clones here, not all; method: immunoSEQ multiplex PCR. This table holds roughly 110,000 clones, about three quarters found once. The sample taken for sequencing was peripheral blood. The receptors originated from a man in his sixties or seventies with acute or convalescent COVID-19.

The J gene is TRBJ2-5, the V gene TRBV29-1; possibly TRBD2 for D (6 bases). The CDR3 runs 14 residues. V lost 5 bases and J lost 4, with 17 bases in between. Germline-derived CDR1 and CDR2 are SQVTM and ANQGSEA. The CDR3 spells CSVRRGVGGETQYF. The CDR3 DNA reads TGCAGCGTTAGGAGGGGCGTAGGTGGAGAGACCCAGTACTTC.

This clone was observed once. The CDR3 loop is CASSPRDRVYQPQHF. CDR3 coding DNA: TGTGCCAGCAGCCCCCGGGACAGGGTTTATCAGCCCCAGCATTTT. This sequence joins TRBV7-8 and TRBJ1-5; 9 nucleotides align to TRBD1. CDR1 is SGHVS and CDR2 is FQNEAQ in the germline V gene. V trimming: 5 bases; J trimming: 5 bases; junction bases outside the gene matches: 7. This CDR3 has 15 residues.

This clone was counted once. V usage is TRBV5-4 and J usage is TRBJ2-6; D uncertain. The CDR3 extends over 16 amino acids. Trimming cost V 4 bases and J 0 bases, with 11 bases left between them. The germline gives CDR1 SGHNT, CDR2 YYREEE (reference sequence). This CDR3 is CASSLNSLSGANVLTF. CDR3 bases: TGTGCCAGCAGCCTAAACAGCCTCTCTGGGGCCAACGTCCTGACTTTC.

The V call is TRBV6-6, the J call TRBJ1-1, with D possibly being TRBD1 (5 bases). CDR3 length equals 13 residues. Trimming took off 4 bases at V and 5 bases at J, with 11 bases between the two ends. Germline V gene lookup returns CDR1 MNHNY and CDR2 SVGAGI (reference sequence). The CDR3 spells CASSFDRSTEAFF. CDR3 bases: TGTGCCAGCAGTTTTGACAGATCGACTGAAGCTTTCTTT.

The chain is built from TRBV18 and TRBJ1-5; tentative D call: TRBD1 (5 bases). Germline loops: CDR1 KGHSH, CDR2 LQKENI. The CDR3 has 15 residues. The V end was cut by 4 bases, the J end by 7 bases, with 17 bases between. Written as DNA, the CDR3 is TGTGCCAGCTCACGTGATCGGGGGGGTTGGCAGCCCCAGCATTTT. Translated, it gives CASSRDRGGWQPQHF.